The 21 T cell receptor beta chains below were found in one sample sequenced in a study of cytotoxic CD8 clonotypes in ibrutinib-treated CLL (dated by TCRdb to 2020 to 2023). The library was prepared using the immunoSEQ multiplex PCR assay. Here the immuneACCESS table is served through TCRdb, limited to in-frame sequences with V and J called. Missing clones are a known gap in these copies; in checked studies unresolved V genes cover under half, and the rest lacks a known reason. Present in this sample are 10,000 to 15,000 clones, 60% to 80% of which were seen just once. Roughly 27% of the sample is taken by the ten largest. The source was PBMCs, collected before ibrutinib treatment. These receptor sequences come from a human donor with chronic lymphocytic leukemia.

By share, this clone ranks as large (0.1 to 1%). The V and J genes are TRBV2 and TRBJ2-7; D call uncertain. V was pared by 8 bases and J by 6 bases, with 8 bases between. Germline CDR1 reads SNHLY; CDR2 reads FYNNEI. CDR3 length: 10 amino acids. The CDR3 coding sequence is TGTGCCAGCGTCTCCCTCGAGCAGTACTTC. Encoded protein: CASVSLEQYF.

V usage is TRBV29-1 and J usage is TRBJ2-7; D call uncertain. The CDR3 spans 11 residues. The V gene lost 6 bases and the J gene lost 6 bases, with 12 bases spanning the gap. The germline gives CDR1 SQVTM, CDR2 ANQGSEA. CDR3 in amino acids: CSVSRSGEQYF. The CDR3, as DNA: TGCAGCGTGAGTCGATCCGGCGAGCAGTACTTC.

The CDR3 coding sequence is TGCGCCAGCAGCCAAGATGCAGACCCTGTACGGCCCCAGCATTTT. Translation: CASSQDADPVRPQHF. The chain is built from TRBV4-3 and TRBJ1-5, with D uncertain. The CDR3 contains 15 residues. CDR1 is LGHNA and CDR2 is YSLEER in the germline V gene. Trimming took off 0 bases at V and 9 bases at J, with 15 bases between the two ends.

V and J are TRBV9 and TRBJ2-5; TRBD1 is a possible D gene (5 bases). Germline lookup yields CDR1 SGDLS and CDR2 YYNGEE. The CDR3 is made up of 13 amino acids. The V end was cut by 4 bases, the J end by 4 bases, with 11 bases between. CDR3 amino acids: CASSNTGRETQYF. The CDR3 DNA sequence: TGTGCCAGCAGCAACACAGGAAGAGAGACCCAGTACTTC.

This chain connects TRBV5-6 to TRBJ1-4; perhaps TRBD1 as D (5 bases). CDR1 and CDR2 from the germline V gene are SGHDT and YYEEEE. Trimming removed 5 bases from V and 11 bases from J, with 10 bases in between. This CDR3 is 11 amino acids long. In nucleotides, the CDR3 is TGTGCCAGCAGTCTGGGGGATAAACTGTTTTTT. Amino acids: CASSLGDKLFF.

The chain has TRBV2 and TRBJ2-6, with D perhaps matching TRBD1 or TRBD2 (5 bases each). V dropped 4 bases and J dropped 0 bases, with 7 bases sitting between them. CDR3 size: 15 residues. Germline CDR1 and CDR2: SNHLY and FYNNEI. This CDR3 is CASSVGASGANVLTF. The CDR3 coding sequence is TGTGCCAGCAGTGTCGGGGCCTCTGGGGCCAACGTCCTGACTTTC.

V and J are TRBV27 and TRBJ1-1; perhaps TRBD1 as D (5 bases). The CDR3 sequence is 14 residues long. Germline loops: CDR1 MNHEY, CDR2 SMNVEV (reference sequence). V gave up 5 bases and J gave up 4 bases, with 14 bases separating them. The CDR3 sequence: CASSRTGTLTEAFF. Here the CDR3 DNA reads TGTGCCAGCAGTCGGACCGGGACGCTCACTGAAGCTTTCTTT.

The V gene is TRBV5-8, the J gene TRBJ1-2; 7 positions agree with TRBD1. Germline CDR1 reads SGHTS; CDR2 reads YDEGEE. The length of the CDR3 is 16 residues. The J segment lost 0 bases and the V segment lost 4 bases, leaving 9 bases of the junction unmatched. CDR3 sequence reads: CASSPEGATPNYGYTF. The CDR3 DNA reads as TGTGCCAGCAGCCCCGAGGGGGCGACGCCTAACTATGGCTACACCTTC. Drawing the rest from reference TRBV5-8 and TRBJ1-2, the complete variable domain is EAGVTQSPTHLIKTRGQQATLRCSPISGHTSVYWYQQALGLGLQFLLWYDEGEERNRGNFPPRFSGRQFPNYSSELNVNALELEDSALYLCASSPEGATPNYGYTFGSGTRLTVV.

This clone was detected only a few times. The genes are TRBV7-6 and TRBJ2-7, with 7 bases matching TRBD1. This CDR3 is 13 amino acids long. In germline, CDR1 is SGHVS, CDR2 FNYEAQ. Trimming removed 6 bases from V and 4 bases from J; junction bases left unmatched: 6. The CDR3 nucleotides read TGTGCCAGCAGTATAGGGGGCGCGTACGAGCAGTACTTC. Translated: CASSIGGAYEQYF.

This clone was counted between two and nine times. The genes are TRBV6-5 and TRBJ2-1, with D hard to call. Trimming removed 2 bases at V and 7 bases at J, with 12 bases between. The CDR3 spans 14 residues. Germline V gene data show CDR1 as MNHEY and CDR2 as SVGAGI. The CDR3 coding sequence is TGTGCCAGCAGTTACGAACAAGAATCGAATGAGCAGTTCTTC. It specifies CASSYEQESNEQFF.

This clone was seen only once. For the CDR3, the DNA is TGTGCCAGCAAACGAGCGGGGGGGCGAGAGACCCAGTACTTC. Translating gives CASKRAGGRETQYF. V and J are TRBV13 and TRBJ2-5, with TRBD2 identical over 10 bases. V shed 7 bases and J 4 bases; nucleotides not matched to a gene: 6. Germline CDR1 PRHDT, CDR2 FYEKMQ (reference sequence). The CDR3 spans 14 residues.

In this sample, this clone turned up a few times. The V gene is TRBV6-5, the J gene TRBJ2-7, with D unclear. Germline assignment: CDR1 MNHEY and CDR2 SVGAGI. This CDR3 region has 11 residues. V lost 3 bases and J 3 bases, leaving 3 bases between the germline ends. CDR3 DNA sequence: TGTGCCAGCAGTTATAACTACGAGCAGTACTTC. Amino acids: CASSYNYEQYF.

The chain couples TRBV4-3 to TRBJ2-1, with D possibly TRBD1 on 5 matching bases. V was trimmed by 3 bases and J by 8 bases, leaving 11 bases between them. The CDR3 has 13 amino acids. CDR1 and CDR2 (germline): LGHNA, YSLEER. In nucleotides, the CDR3 is TGCGCCAGCAGCCACGCTCAGGGCGATGAGCAGTTCTTC. Its protein product is CASSHAQGDEQFF.

The V call is TRBV27, the J call TRBJ2-2, with D uncertain. This CDR3 comprises 13 residues. Per germline, CDR1 MNHEY and CDR2 SMNVEV (reference sequence). Trimming cost V 4 bases and J 7 bases, with 10 bases left between them. CDR3 nucleotide sequence: TGTGCCAGCAGTTCCCAATTAGGCGGGGAGCTGTTTTTT. This sequence encodes CASSSQLGGELFF.

V is TRBV2 and J is TRBJ2-1; weak D call: TRBD2 (5 bases). V was clipped by 7 bases and J by 5 bases, with 12 bases between them. In germline, CDR1 is SNHLY, CDR2 FYNNEI. The CDR3 extends over 13 amino acids. CDR3 protein: CASIDGNNNEQFF. In nucleotides, the CDR3 is TGTGCCAGCATAGACGGGAATAACAATGAGCAGTTCTTC. Based on the CDR3 plus reference TRBV2 and TRBJ2-1, the full variable domain is EPEVTQTPSHQVTQMGQEVILRCVPISNHLYFYWYRQILGQKVEFLVSFYNNEISEKSEIFDDQFSVERPDGSNFTLKIRSTKLEDSAMYFCASIDGNNNEQFFGPGTRLTVL.

The chain employs TRBV5-6 and TRBJ2-7; 8 bases align to TRBD2. The V segment lost 4 bases and the J segment 2 bases; nucleotides outside the gene matches: 5. CDR1 SGHDT and CDR2 YYEEEE come from the germline V gene. The CDR3 length is 14 residues. CDR3 bases: TGTGCCAGCAGCCTAGGGACTAGTACCTACGAGCAGTACTTC. Amino acids: CASSLGTSTYEQYF.

This clone has more than one count but fewer than ten. The rearrangement joins TRBV5-1 to TRBJ2-2, with a tentative D call TRBD1 (6 bases). V was cut by 7 bases and J by 0 bases, with 22 bases left in between. The CDR3 has 18 amino acids. The germline CDR1 and CDR2 sequences are SGHRS and YFSETQ. This CDR3 is CASCSITGMYPNTGELFF. The CDR3 bases are TGCGCCAGCTGCTCGATTACAGGGATGTACCCGAACACCGGGGAGCTGTTTTTT.

This sequence joins TRBV5-1 and TRBJ2-5; weak D call: TRBD2 (6 bases). Per germline, CDR1 SGHRS and CDR2 YFSETQ. The CDR3 extends over 15 amino acids. V was trimmed by 1 base and J by 5 bases, leaving 15 bases between them. The CDR3 sequence: CASSLMAGMGETQYF. DNA for the CDR3: TGCGCCAGCAGCTTGATGGCGGGGATGGGGGAGACCCAGTACTTC.

The rearrangement uses TRBV5-4 and TRBJ1-5, with D perhaps TRBD1 (5 bases). V shed 4 bases and J shed 3 bases, with 8 bases lying between them. This CDR3 contains 13 residues. Per the germline V gene, CDR1 is SGHNT and CDR2 is YYREEE (reference sequence). The CDR3 reads CASSRDSNQPQHF. The CDR3 bases are TGTGCCAGCAGCCGGGACTCCAATCAGCCCCAGCATTTT.

The J gene is TRBJ1-2, the V gene TRBV6-6, with 7 positions matching TRBD1. The germline V gene has CDR1 MNHNY and CDR2 SVGAGI (reference sequence). The trim removed 6 bases at V and 3 bases at J, leaving 13 bases unmatched. The CDR3 spans 16 residues. CDR3 in DNA: TGTGCCAGCAGCGGGACAAACAGGGGTAGGGACTATGGCTACACCTTC. Translated: CASSGTNRGRDYGYTF.

The V gene is TRBV30, the J gene TRBJ1-1; D remains unclear. V was clipped by 7 bases and J by 0 bases, with 12 bases between them. The V gene's germline CDR1 is GTSNPN and CDR2 SVGIG (reference sequence). This CDR3 has 13 amino acids. Written as DNA, the CDR3 is TGTGCCTCACTGAGCGGGATGAACACTGAAGCTTTCTTT. Protein product: CASLSGMNTEAFF.